The T cell receptor beta chain under discussion was sequenced for a study of T cells in Graves' hyperthyroidism and ophthalmopathy (dated by TCRdb to about 2019). Describing the broader study: Peripheral blood was collected at initial diagnosis, before any treatment. To identify distinguishing TCR V-J signatures, a discovery cohort of around 98 patients was used, comprising 40 to 45 with Graves' ophthalmopathy and some 60 with stable Graves' hyperthyroidism. Whether ophthalmopathy could be predicted prospectively was tested in an independent validation cohort made up of approximately 19 hyperthyroidism patients plus 17 patients who later progressed to ophthalmopathy. The roughly 91 discovery patients were randomly split 7:3 into training and test sets. In several Graves' hyperthyroidism patients, the study also compared T-cell repertoires from thyroid tissue with T-cell repertoires from blood. After blood sampling, hyperthyroidism patients were treated with methimazole at a starting dose of 30 mg daily, and ophthalmopathy patients were treated with high-dose intravenous methylprednisolone. According to the paper, TCR Vbeta CDR3 sequencing was carried out on around 140 peripheral blood samples, which came from under 50 ophthalmopathy, 75 or so hyperthyroidism and roughly 17 progressor patients. Results and caveats for the whole study, not just this receptor: A 13 V-J signature model separated ophthalmopathy from stable hyperthyroidism, with roughly 88% sensitivity and approximately 81% specificity in cross-validation and 80%/75% in testing. In validation, the model predicted progression to ophthalmopathy a median of approximately 6.3 months before onset, with 70% to 71% sensitivity and 72.22% specificity. Sample size was not statistically predetermined, and investigators were not blinded to group allocation. Most expanded thyroid clonotypes (frequency above 0.001) were also detected in blood, suggesting blood repertoires may reflect thyroid immune responses.

The TCR beta CDR3 regions were amplified from RNA transcripts. For the first round of RT-PCR on the TCR CDR3, the HTBI primer set was used together with the Qiagen OneStep RT-PCR kit. The libraries were constructed in a second round of multiplex PCR and then size-selected and purified. The libraries were sequenced on an Illumina HiSeq2000 using paired-end 100 bp reads. Turning to the authors' computational methods: Raw data were processed with SOAPnuke, discarding reads with adapters, uncalled bases, mean Phred below 15, or no exact constant-primer or identifier match. High-quality paired reads were merged with COPE v1.2.5, and unique nucleotide sequences were defined as clonotypes. MiTCR v1.1 was used to align clonotypes to the IMGT TRBV, TRBD and TRBJ reference segments. The analysis was restricted to V-J combinations with a frequency above 0.0001, which together covered over 99% of the repertoires. A TCS score was defined as the ratio between F50 (clonal expansion) and ExV (chaos), using BLOSUM62-based TCRdist between CDR3 peptides within each V-J. Welch's t-statistics and random forest reduced roughly 530 V-J features to 13, which were used in a naive Bayes classifier (R e1071). In-frame beta chains were kept once TCRdb had trimmed the public reads at Q25 with fastp and called clones with MiXCR. Each CDR3 protein gets just one entry, which takes the most common genes and DNA from the rows behind it. Here the V and J calls rest on TCRdb's processing, not on the authors' analysis. Across this sample there are some 560,000 distinct CDR3 sequences, with around a sixth seen only once. The ten top clones hold less than 9.5% of the sample.

Stable Graves' hyperthyroidism was defined as no progression to ophthalmopathy during 18 months of follow-up. Hyperthyroidism patients were newly diagnosed, with disease duration under 2 months, and aged 18 to 65 years. The study excluded patients with uncontrolled infections, other autoimmune diseases, pregnancy or lactation. Diagnoses were based on clinical symptoms, serum thyroxine and TRAb, thyroid ultrasound and orbital computed tomography. PBMCs were separated from roughly 9.3 ml of fresh peripheral blood using Ficoll-Paque density gradient centrifugation. Trizol reagent was used to extract total RNA, and RNA quality was then checked on an Agilent 2100 Bioanalyzer. Concerning this clonotype: What this receptor recognizes is not known. Base qualities are not at hand, and no much larger clone is one base apart.

The sample comprised blood. This TCR was recovered from a woman aged 30 to 39 with Graves' hyperthyroidism.

The CDR3 region: CASSPTELPGPRISTDTQYF. The nucleotides are TGTGCCAGCAGTCCCACCGAACTTCCGGGACCCCGGATCAGCACAGATACGCAGTATTTT. The V gene is TRBV27 and the J gene is TRBJ2-3; the D call could be TRBD1 or TRBD2, with each sharing 5 bases. The CDR3 covers 20 residues, taking in both the cysteine and the phenylalanine. Just the 60-base CDR3 DNA is kept, in frame starting at base 1. The trim is 5 bases for V and 0 bases for J, with a gap of 27 bases between the germline ends. The CDR1 and CDR2 encoded by the germline V gene (reference sequence) are MNHEY and SMNVEV.